Sequencing of this T cell receptor beta chain was carried out in a study of blood T cell repertoires in COVID-19. Study in general: Samples of COVID-19 (acute and convalescent) were obtained from the United States, Italy and Spain. Nucleic acid was either cDNA or gDNA, and it came from T cells, B-cell-depleted T cells, or PBMCs.

Germline CDR1 is SGDLS and CDR2 is YYNGEE. V was trimmed by 0 bases and J by 2 bases, leaving 9 bases between them. The CDR3 extends over 15 amino acids. Authors' processing steps: Scientists estimated how many nucleated cells there were by amplifying reference gene primers. The data were produced by immunoSEQ multiplex PCR, yet TCRdb's version contains in-frame clones alone and is incomplete. V, J and clone size are those of that table, while D and trimming were read from the DNA. The repertoire consists of more than 90,000 clones, with 82% occurring once and the leading ten covering roughly 8.2%. Source material: peripheral blood. The TCR sequence derives from a man aged 65 to 85 with acute or convalescent COVID-19. This rearrangement joins TRBV9 to TRBJ2-1; a weak D match, TRBD1 (6 bases). Written as DNA, the CDR3 is TGTGCCAGCAGCGTAGGACAGGCACCCTACAATGAGCAGTTCTTC. This gives the protein CASSVGQAPYNEQFF.